The 29 T cell receptor beta chains presented below share a single source sample, sequenced in a study of CXCR3-negative and CXCR3-positive naive CD8 T cells. Points from the study as a whole: Hydrophobicity of TRB CDR3s was greater in CXCR3-positive naive cells than in CXCR3-negative naive cells.

For these TCRs, the target antigens are not known. Researchers prepared the TRB cDNA libraries using 5' RACE with UMI labels. Reprocessing the 5' RACE reads, TCRdb reports a single entry for every CDR3 protein and omits DNA. This sample's table has 130,000 or so distinct CDR3 sequences. The sample taken for sequencing was naive CXCR3+ CD8+ T cells from blood. The subset: CD45RO-CCR7+CD27+CD95- naive CD8+ T cells expressing CXCR3 (TNR3+). The origin of the receptors is a human donor in good health. Some clones in this sample may be carry-over from other donors' samples.

The chain's CDR3 is CATSISSGGYNEQFF. The chain carries TRBV15 and TRBJ2-1; TCRdb gives TRBD2 as the D gene, but with no DNA this cannot be confirmed. Looked up from germline, CDR1 is LNHNV and CDR2 is YYDKDF (reference sequence). The CDR3 extends over 15 amino acids.

This sequence joins TRBV7-9 and TRBJ2-7; checking the TCRdb D call of TRBD2 is not possible without DNA. CDR3 size: 14 residues. Germline V CDR1 and CDR2: SEHNR, FQNEAQ (reference sequence). The CDR3 sequence: CASSPPRGIYEQYF.

The chain employs TRBV21-1 and TRBJ1-4; TCRdb's D call, TRBD1, is unchecked because there is no DNA. TRBV21-1 is given as a pseudogene. The CDR3 spans 19 residues. The CDR3 region is CASSNRTGTGGFGNEKLFF.

The V gene is TRBV7-8, the J gene TRBJ2-1; TCRdb returns TRBD2, unconfirmable since there is no DNA. Per the germline V gene, CDR1 is SGHVS and CDR2 is FQNEAQ. CDR3 size: 18 residues. The chain's CDR3 is CASSFARLAGGLGNEQFF.

The chain links TRBV20-1 to TRBJ1-4; TCRdb's assignment of TRBD1 cannot be checked, as there is no DNA. CDR3 length: 15 residues. From germline, CDR1 is DFQATT and CDR2 SNEGSKA (reference sequence). CDR3: CSARRAGDPNEKLFF.

V gene TRBV2 combines with J gene TRBJ1-4. The germline gives CDR1 SNHLY, CDR2 FYNNEI. This CDR3 is built from 15 residues. The CDR3 spells CASRAGLATNEKLFF.

The chain has TRBV3-1 and TRBJ2-7; TCRdb calls TRBD1, which cannot be checked without DNA. Germline V gene lookup returns CDR1 LGHDT and CDR2 YNNKEL (reference sequence). This CDR3 spans 17 amino acids. CDR3 sequence: CASSELGGQVSSYEQYF.

The V call is TRBV27, the J call TRBJ2-1; the TCRdb call, TRBD2, lacks DNA for checking. The CDR3 covers 15 residues. Per germline, CDR1 MNHEY and CDR2 SMNVEV (reference sequence). The CDR3 protein is CASRYSGGGVNEQFF.

The chain is built from TRBV18 and TRBJ2-6; no DNA is available, so the TRBD1 call from TCRdb remains unchecked. From germline, CDR1 is KGHSH and CDR2 LQKENI. The CDR3 is made up of 20 amino acids. This CDR3 is CASSGLDRDRKSPAANVLTF. The complete variable domain, with remaining parts taken from reference TRBV18 and TRBJ2-6, reads NAGVMQNPRHLVRRRGQEARLRCSPMKGHSHVYWYRQLPEEGLKFMVYLQKENIIDESGMPKERFSAEFPKEGPSILRIQQVVRGDSAAYFCASSGLDRDRKSPAANVLTFGAGSRLTVL.

The genes are TRBV29-1 and TRBJ2-2; the D call of TRBD1 rests on TCRdb alone, since no DNA is present to check it. The CDR3 spans 15 residues. Germline V gene sequence: CDR1 SQVTM, CDR2 ANQGSEA. The CDR3 loop reads CSATTVGTNNGELFF.

The rearrangement joins TRBV28 to TRBJ2-5; the D call from TCRdb, TRBD1, cannot be confirmed without DNA. The germline gives CDR1 MDHEN, CDR2 SYDVKM. The CDR3 has 15 amino acids. CDR3 region: CASSLVPAFRGTQYF.

The chain's CDR3 is CASSYSRVRRYNEQFF. The V and J genes are TRBV6-2 or TRBV6-3 and TRBJ2-1; TCRdb selects TRBD1, and the lack of DNA leaves this call unchecked. Germline V gene data show CDR1 as MNHEY and CDR2 as SVGEGT. The CDR3 has 16 amino acids.

This chain joins TRBV12-3 or TRBV12-4 and TRBJ2-5; TCRdb's D gene call, TRBD1, goes unchecked for lack of DNA. The CDR3 length is 14 residues. CDR3 in amino acids: CASSSGGGMETQYF.

V and J are TRBV7-9 and TRBJ2-7; TCRdb returns TRBD2, unconfirmable since there is no DNA. The germline CDR1 and CDR2 sequences are SEHNR and FQNEAQ (reference sequence). The length of the CDR3 is 16 residues. This chain's CDR3 is CASSLWYGPALSVQYF.

The chain joins TRBV7-6 to TRBJ1-1; TCRdb lists TRBD1, though no DNA is available to test this call. From germline, CDR1 is SGHVS and CDR2 FNYEAQ. The CDR3 runs to 15 residues. The CDR3 sequence: CASSASGTGGTEAFF.

V usage is TRBV29-1 and J usage is TRBJ2-7; as DNA is missing, the TRBD2 call by TCRdb cannot be tested. This CDR3 is built from 13 residues. Germline lookup yields CDR1 SQVTM and CDR2 ANQGSEA. The CDR3 region is CSVPAGGSYEQYF.

The chain recombines TRBV7-3 with TRBJ2-3. This CDR3 contains 13 residues. Germline CDR1 SGHTA, CDR2 FQGTGA. Here the CDR3 reads CASSLDSTDTQYF.

This chain joins TRBV2 and TRBJ2-5. The CDR3 spans 13 residues. The germline V gene has CDR1 SNHLY and CDR2 FYNNEI. The CDR3 loop is CATTEAVQETQYF.

J is TRBJ2-2 and V is TRBV7-3. The CDR3 length is 14 residues. Per germline, CDR1 SGHTA and CDR2 FQGTGA. The CDR3: CASSLGENTGELFF.

The rearrangement links TRBV7-9 to TRBJ1-1; there is no DNA to check the TCRdb D call of TRBD1. This CDR3 contains 14 residues. Germline CDR1 SEHNR, CDR2 FQNEAQ (reference sequence). The CDR3 reads CASSTENRGLEAFF.

The chain recombines TRBV11-2 with TRBJ2-3. The germline V gene encodes CDR1 SGHAT and CDR2 FQNNGV. The CDR3 covers 12 residues. The CDR3 spells CASSSATDTQYF.

The V gene is TRBV12-3 or TRBV12-4, the J gene TRBJ2-2. The CDR3 loop spans 13 amino acids. CDR3 sequence reads: CASSLSSTGELFF.

This chain links TRBV5-1 with TRBJ2-7; lacking DNA, the TRBD1 call made by TCRdb goes unchecked. This CDR3 region has 13 residues. The V gene's germline CDR1 is SGHRS and CDR2 YFSETQ. This CDR3 is CASGWTATYEQYF.

This rearrangement joins TRBV20-1 to TRBJ1-2; there is no DNA to check the TCRdb D call of TRBD1. CDR1 is DFQATT and CDR2 is SNEGSKA in the germline V gene (reference sequence). This CDR3 region has 13 residues. The CDR3 here is CSASWGLLTLYTF.

This chain links TRBV20-1 with TRBJ2-2; TCRdb's assignment of TRBD1 cannot be checked, as there is no DNA. From germline, CDR1 is DFQATT and CDR2 SNEGSKA (reference sequence). The CDR3 runs to 18 residues. This CDR3 reads CSARDNIRTGTNTGELFF.

The J gene is TRBJ2-1, the V gene TRBV7-9; TCRdb's D gene call, TRBD2, goes unchecked for lack of DNA. This CDR3 comprises 13 residues. Per the germline V gene, CDR1 is SEHNR and CDR2 is FQNEAQ (reference sequence). CDR3 residues: CASRGLAYNEQFF. The full variable domain, in which reference TRBV7-9 and TRBJ2-1 provide the parts outside the CDR3, is DTGVSQNPRHKITKRGQNVTFRCDPISEHNRLYWYRQTLGQGPEFLTYFQNEAQLEKSRLLSDRFSAERPKGSFSTLEIQRTEQGDSAMYLCASRGLAYNEQFFGPGTRLTVL.

This chain connects TRBV9 to TRBJ2-5; the TRBD1 assignment by TCRdb is unverifiable without DNA. The CDR3 sequence is 15 residues long. Germline CDR1 SGDLS, CDR2 YYNGEE. This chain's CDR3 is CASSSSTGVGETQYF.

This chain uses TRBV11-1 with TRBJ2-1; TCRdb indicates TRBD2, and absent DNA this call remains unverified. Germline loops: CDR1 SGHAT, CDR2 FQDESV (reference sequence). This CDR3 spans 15 amino acids. The CDR3 spells CASSFPGGPNNEQFF.

Here the CDR3 reads CASSLFGTSTADTQYF. The V and J genes are TRBV9 and TRBJ2-3; checking the TCRdb D call of TRBD2 is not possible without DNA. Per germline, CDR1 SGDLS and CDR2 YYNGEE. The CDR3 spans 16 residues. Looking up the rest from reference TRBV9 and TRBJ2-3 gives the full variable domain: DSGVTQTPKHLITATGQRVTLRCSPRSGDLSVYWYQQSLDQGLQFLIQYYNGEERAKGNILERFSAQQFPDLHSELNLSSLELGDSALYFCASSLFGTSTADTQYFGPGTRLTVL.